The text below deals with one TCR beta chain. The data stem from a study of blood T cell repertoires in COVID-19. Clones were sequenced by immunoSEQ multiplex PCR, and TCRdb holds only the in-frame ones, with some missing. The data show roughly 150,000 clones, roughly 88% seen once. The CDR3 is 14 residues long. V dropped 5 bases and J dropped 0 bases, with 10 bases sitting between them. CDR1 and CDR2 (germline): SEHNR, FQNEAQ (reference sequence). This TCR derives from a woman aged 45 to 65 with acute or convalescent COVID-19. The chain employs TRBV7-9 and TRBJ1-1; the D gene is possibly TRBD1 (6 bases). The specimen was peripheral blood. CDR3 nucleotide sequence: TGTGCCAGCAGCGTCGACAGGTTGAACACTGAAGCTTTCTTT. Its protein product is CASSVDRLNTEAFF.